Listed below are T cell receptor beta chains from one sample, sequenced in a study of blood T cell repertoires in COVID-19. Method: immunoSEQ multiplex PCR; TCRdb's copy keeps in-frame clones and lacks some. The sample lists under 200,000 clones, approximately 84% occurring once. What was sequenced was peripheral blood. These TCRs come from a man aged 65 to 79 with active or convalescent COVID-19. Both conserved end residues are part of each CDR3. D genes are given only for firm matches.

D gene: TRBD2; J gene: TRBJ2-6; V gene: TRBV18; CDR3 DNA: TGTGCCAGCTCACCGCCTAGCGGGAGGGGAGGGGCCAACGTCCTGACTTTC; CDR3 protein: CASSPPSGRGGANVLTF
D gene: TRBD2; J gene: TRBJ2-7; V gene: TRBV30; CDR3 DNA: TGTGCCTGGAGGCTGGGACTAGCCTACGAGCAGTACTTC; CDR3 protein: CAWRLGLAYEQYF
D gene: -; J gene: TRBJ1-1; V gene: TRBV30; CDR3 DNA: TGTGCCTGGAGTGTACTCTCTGAAGCTTTCTTT; CDR3 protein: CAWSVLSEAFF
D gene: TRBD2; J gene: TRBJ2-7; V gene: TRBV27; CDR3 DNA: TGTGCCAGCAGTTTGGGTTCGGGAGCGGGAGTATTTAACTACGAGCAGTACTTC; CDR3 protein: CASSLGSGAGVFNYEQYF
D gene: TRBD1; J gene: TRBJ2-5; V gene: TRBV27; CDR3 DNA: TGTGCCAGCAGTTTATCCCTCCGCACAGGGGGCCAAGAGACCCAGTACTTC; CDR3 protein: CASSLSLRTGGQETQYF
D gene: -; J gene: TRBJ1-4; V gene: TRBV5-1; CDR3 DNA: TGCGCCAGCAGCTTGGGGGCAGGGAATGAAAAACTGTTTTTT; CDR3 protein: CASSLGAGNEKLFF
D gene: TRBD1; J gene: TRBJ2-2; V gene: TRBV6-5; CDR3 DNA: TGTGCCAGCAGTATTGGACAGGGGGACGGGGAGCTGTTTTTT; CDR3 protein: CASSIGQGDGELFF
D gene: -; J gene: TRBJ2-1; V gene: TRBV27; CDR3 DNA: TGTGCCAGCAGTTGGTCGGACTGGGCATCGGGTGAGCAGTTCTTC; CDR3 protein: CASSWSDWASGEQFF
D gene: TRBD1; J gene: TRBJ1-1; V gene: TRBV18; CDR3 DNA: TGTGCCAGCTCACCGCGGGACAGGGGGCCGGTAGACACTGAAGCTTTCTTT; CDR3 protein: CASSPRDRGPVDTEAFF
D gene: TRBD1; J gene: TRBJ1-1; V gene: TRBV5-1; CDR3 DNA: TGCGCCAGCAGACCGGACAGGGTTGGAGCTTTCTTT; CDR3 protein: CASRPDRVGAFF
D gene: TRBD1; J gene: TRBJ1-4; V gene: TRBV16; CDR3 DNA: TGTGCCAGCAGCCCATACCCACCGGGACAGGGCCGTGAAAAACTGTTTTTT; CDR3 protein: CASSPYPPGQGREKLFF
D gene: -; J gene: TRBJ2-4; V gene: TRBV5-4; CDR3 DNA: TGTGCCAGCAGCTTTGAGTTTCAGGGATCGTACTTC; CDR3 protein: CASSFEFQGSYF
D gene: TRBD2; J gene: TRBJ2-1; V gene: TRBV6-5; CDR3 DNA: TGTGCCAGCAGCCCGGGAGGGAAACTTTACAATGAGCAGTTCTTC; CDR3 protein: CASSPGGKLYNEQFF
D gene: -; J gene: TRBJ1-4; V gene: TRBV7-8; CDR3 DNA: TGTGCCAGCAGTCCTATTGAGGGGGCTAATGAAAAACTGTTTTTT; CDR3 protein: CASSPIEGANEKLFF
D gene: TRBD2; J gene: TRBJ2-1; V gene: TRBV10-1; CDR3 DNA: TGCGCCAGCAGTGAAGCGGGGGGGTCCTACAATGAGCAGTTCTTC; CDR3 protein: CASSEAGGSYNEQFF